This TCR beta chain came from a study of T cell repertoires in cytomegalovirus infection. Via MiXCR, TCRdb re-called the reads, giving one row per CDR3 protein. The table shows about 570,000 distinct CDR3 sequences, with under 45% occurring only once. The germline V gene has CDR1 MNHEY and CDR2 SVGAGI. This CDR3 contains 13 residues. Trimming shortened V by 6 bases and J by 8 bases, and 16 bases separated the two germline ends. There are a few counts of this clonotype. The antigen is undetermined. The input for sequencing was cultured PBMCs, taken from culture after CMV antigen stimulation. The receptor comes from a human donor in good health (CMV status not recorded). Some clones in this sample may be carry-over from other donors' samples. The rearrangement links TRBV6-5 to TRBJ1-2; D may be TRBD1 (5 bases). The CDR3: CASSRDGRWGYTF. In nucleotides, the CDR3 is TGTGCCAGCAGCAGGGACGGCCGCTGGGGCTACACCTTC.